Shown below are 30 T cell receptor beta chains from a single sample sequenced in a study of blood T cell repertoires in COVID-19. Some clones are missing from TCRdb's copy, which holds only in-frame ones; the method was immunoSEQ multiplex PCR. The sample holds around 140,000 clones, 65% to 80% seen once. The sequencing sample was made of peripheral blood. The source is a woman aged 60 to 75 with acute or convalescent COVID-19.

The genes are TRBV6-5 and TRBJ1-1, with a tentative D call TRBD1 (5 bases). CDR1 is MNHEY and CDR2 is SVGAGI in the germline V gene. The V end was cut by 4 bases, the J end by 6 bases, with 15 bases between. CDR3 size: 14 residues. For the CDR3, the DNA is TGTGCCAGCAGTTGGAGGAGGGGTTTCGCTGAAGCTTTCTTT. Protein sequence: CASSWRRGFAEAFF.

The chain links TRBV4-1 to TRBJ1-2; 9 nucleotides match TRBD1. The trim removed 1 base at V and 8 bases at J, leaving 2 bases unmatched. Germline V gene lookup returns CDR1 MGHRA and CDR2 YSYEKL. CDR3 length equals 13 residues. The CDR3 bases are TGCGCCAGCAGCCAAGGGACAGGGGTCGGCTACACCTTC. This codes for CASSQGTGVGYTF.

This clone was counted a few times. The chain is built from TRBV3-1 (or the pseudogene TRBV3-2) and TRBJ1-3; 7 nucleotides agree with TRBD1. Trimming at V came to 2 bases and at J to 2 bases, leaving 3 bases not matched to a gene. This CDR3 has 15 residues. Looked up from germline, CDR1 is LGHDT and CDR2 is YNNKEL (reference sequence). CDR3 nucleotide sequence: TGTGCCAGCAGCCAAAACCAGGGGGCTGGAAACACCATATATTTT. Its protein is CASSQNQGAGNTIYF.

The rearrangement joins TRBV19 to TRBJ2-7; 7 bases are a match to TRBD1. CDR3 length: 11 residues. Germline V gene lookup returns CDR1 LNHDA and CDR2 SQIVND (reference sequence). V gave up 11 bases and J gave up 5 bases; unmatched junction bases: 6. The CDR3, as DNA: TGTGCCCTGGACAGGCTCCACGAGCAGTACTTC. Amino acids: CALDRLHEQYF.

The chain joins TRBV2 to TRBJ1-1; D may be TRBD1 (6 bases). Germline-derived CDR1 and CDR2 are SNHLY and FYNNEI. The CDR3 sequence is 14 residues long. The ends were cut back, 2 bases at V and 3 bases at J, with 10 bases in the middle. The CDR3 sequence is CASSEPRGYTEAFF. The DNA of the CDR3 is TGTGCCAGCAGTGAACCCAGGGGATACACTGAAGCTTTCTTT. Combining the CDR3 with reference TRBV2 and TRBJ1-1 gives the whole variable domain EPEVTQTPSHQVTQMGQEVILRCVPISNHLYFYWYRQILGQKVEFLVSFYNNEISEKSEIFDDQFSVERPDGSNFTLKIRSTKLEDSAMYFCASSEPRGYTEAFFGQGTRLTVV.

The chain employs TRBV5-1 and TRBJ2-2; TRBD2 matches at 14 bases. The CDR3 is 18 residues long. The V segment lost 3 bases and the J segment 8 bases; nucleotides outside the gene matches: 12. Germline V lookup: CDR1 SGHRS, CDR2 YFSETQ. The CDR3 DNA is TGCGCCAGCAGCTCATCCGGGACTAGCGGGAGAAGAGGTGGGGAGCTGTTTTTT. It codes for CASSSSGTSGRRGGELFF.

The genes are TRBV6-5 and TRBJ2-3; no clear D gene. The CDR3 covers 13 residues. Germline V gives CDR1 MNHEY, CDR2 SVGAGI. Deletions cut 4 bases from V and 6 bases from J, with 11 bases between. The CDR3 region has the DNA TGTGCCAGCAGTTTCATAAACGGTGATACGCAGTATTTT. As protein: CASSFINGDTQYF.

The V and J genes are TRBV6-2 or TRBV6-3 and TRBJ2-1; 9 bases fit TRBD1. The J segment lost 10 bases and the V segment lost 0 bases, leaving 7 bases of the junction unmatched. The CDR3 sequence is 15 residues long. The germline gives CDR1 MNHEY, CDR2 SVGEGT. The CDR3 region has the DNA TGTGCCAGCAGTTACTCCCGACAGGGGGTGAGGGAGCAGTTCTTC. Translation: CASSYSRQGVREQFF.

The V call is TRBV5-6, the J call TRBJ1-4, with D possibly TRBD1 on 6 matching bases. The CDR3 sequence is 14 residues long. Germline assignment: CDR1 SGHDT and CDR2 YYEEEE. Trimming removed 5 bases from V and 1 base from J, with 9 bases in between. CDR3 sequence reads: CASRRTVTNEKLFF. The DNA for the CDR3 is TGTGCCAGCAGAAGGACAGTAACTAATGAAAAACTGTTTTTT.

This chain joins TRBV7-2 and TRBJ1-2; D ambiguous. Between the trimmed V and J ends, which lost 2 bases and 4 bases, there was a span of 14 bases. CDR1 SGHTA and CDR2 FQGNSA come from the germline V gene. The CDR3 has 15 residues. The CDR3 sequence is CASSLFSSTLYGYTF. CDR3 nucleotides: TGTGCCAGCAGCTTATTTAGCTCTACGCTCTATGGCTACACCTTC.

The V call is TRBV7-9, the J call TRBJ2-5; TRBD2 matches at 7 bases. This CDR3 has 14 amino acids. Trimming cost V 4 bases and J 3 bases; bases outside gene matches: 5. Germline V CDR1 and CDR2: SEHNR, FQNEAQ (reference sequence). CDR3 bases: TGTGCCAGCAGCTCTACTAGCGACAAAGAGACCCAGTACTTC. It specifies CASSSTSDKETQYF.

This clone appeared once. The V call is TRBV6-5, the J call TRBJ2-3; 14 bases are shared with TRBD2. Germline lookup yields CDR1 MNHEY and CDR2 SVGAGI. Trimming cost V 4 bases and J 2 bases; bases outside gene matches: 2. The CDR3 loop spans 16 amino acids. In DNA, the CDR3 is TGTGCCAGCAGTTGGGGACTAGCGGGAGCCACAGATACGCAGTATTTT. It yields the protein CASSWGLAGATDTQYF.

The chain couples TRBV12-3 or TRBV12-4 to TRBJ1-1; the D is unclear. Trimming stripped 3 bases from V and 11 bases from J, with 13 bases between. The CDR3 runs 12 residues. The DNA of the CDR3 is TGTGCCAGCAGTTTTAGACGGGTGGTTGCTTTCTTT. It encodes CASSFRRVVAFF.

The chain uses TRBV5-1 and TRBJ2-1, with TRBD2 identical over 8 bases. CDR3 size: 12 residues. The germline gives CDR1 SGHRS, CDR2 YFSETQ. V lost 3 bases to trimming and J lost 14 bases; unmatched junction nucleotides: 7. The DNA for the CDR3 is TGCGCCAGCAGCTCCCAGGCGGGGGGTGAGTTCTTC. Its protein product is CASSSQAGGEFF. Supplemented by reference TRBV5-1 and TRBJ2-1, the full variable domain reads KAGVTQTPRYLIKTRGQQVTLSCSPISGHRSVSWYQQTPGQGLQFLFEYFSETQRNKGNFPGRFSGRQFSNSRSEMNVSTLELGDSALYLCASSSQAGGEFFGPGTRLTVL.

The CDR3 DNA reads as TGTGCTAGTGGTTACCTGGCGGGGCGAGAGACCCAGTACTTC. This codes for CASGYLAGRETQYF. This chain uses TRBV12-5 with TRBJ2-5; D perhaps matches TRBD2 (6 bases). The CDR3 totals 14 residues. The V gene lost 4 bases and the J gene lost 4 bases, with 13 bases spanning the gap. Germline-derived CDR1 and CDR2 are LGHNT and FRNRAP. The complete variable domain, with remaining parts taken from reference TRBV12-5 and TRBJ2-5, reads DARVTQTPRHKVTEMGQEVTMRCQPILGHNTVFWYRQTMMQGLELLAYFRNRAPLDDSGMPKDRFSAEMPDATLATLKIQPSEPRDSAVYFCASGYLAGRETQYFGPGTRLLVL.

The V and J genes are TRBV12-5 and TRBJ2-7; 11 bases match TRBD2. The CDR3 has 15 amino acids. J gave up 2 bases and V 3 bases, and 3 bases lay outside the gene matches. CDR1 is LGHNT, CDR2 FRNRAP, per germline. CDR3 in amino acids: CASGFPLAGAYEQYF. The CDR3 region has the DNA TGTGCTAGTGGTTTCCCACTAGCGGGGGCCTACGAGCAGTACTTC.

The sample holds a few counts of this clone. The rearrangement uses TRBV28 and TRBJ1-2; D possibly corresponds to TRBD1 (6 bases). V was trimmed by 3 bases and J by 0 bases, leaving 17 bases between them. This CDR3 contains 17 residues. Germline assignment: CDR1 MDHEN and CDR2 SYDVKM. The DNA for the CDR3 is TGTGCCAGCAGTTTCTCCTTGGGACAACAAACTAACTATGGCTACACCTTC. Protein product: CASSFSLGQQTNYGYTF.

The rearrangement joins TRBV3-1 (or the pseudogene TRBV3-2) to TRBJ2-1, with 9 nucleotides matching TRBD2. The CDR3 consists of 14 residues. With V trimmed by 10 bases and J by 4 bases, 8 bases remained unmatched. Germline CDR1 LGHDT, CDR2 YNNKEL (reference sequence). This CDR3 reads CATARREGYNEQFF. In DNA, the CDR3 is TGTGCCACCGCGAGGCGGGAGGGTTACAATGAGCAGTTCTTC.

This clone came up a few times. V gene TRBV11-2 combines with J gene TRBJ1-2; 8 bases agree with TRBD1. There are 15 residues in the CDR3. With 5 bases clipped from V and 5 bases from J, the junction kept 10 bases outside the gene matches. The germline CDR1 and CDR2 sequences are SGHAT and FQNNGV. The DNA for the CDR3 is TGTGCCAGCAGCCCGATCGGACAGGGCGGGTATGGCTACACCTTC. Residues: CASSPIGQGGYGYTF.

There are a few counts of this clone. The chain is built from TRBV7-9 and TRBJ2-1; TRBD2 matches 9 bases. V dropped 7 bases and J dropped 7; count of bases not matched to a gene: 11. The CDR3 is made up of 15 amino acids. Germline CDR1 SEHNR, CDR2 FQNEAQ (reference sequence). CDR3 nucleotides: TGTGCCAGCATCCCCGGAGCTAGCGGGAAGAATGAGCAGTTCTTC. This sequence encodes CASIPGASGKNEQFF.

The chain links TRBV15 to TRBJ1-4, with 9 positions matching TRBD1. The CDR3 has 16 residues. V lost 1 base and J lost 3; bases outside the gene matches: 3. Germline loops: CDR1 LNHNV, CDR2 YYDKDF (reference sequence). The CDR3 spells CATSRGDRASNEKLFF. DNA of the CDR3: TGTGCCACCAGCAGAGGGGACAGGGCCTCTAATGAAAAACTGTTTTTT.

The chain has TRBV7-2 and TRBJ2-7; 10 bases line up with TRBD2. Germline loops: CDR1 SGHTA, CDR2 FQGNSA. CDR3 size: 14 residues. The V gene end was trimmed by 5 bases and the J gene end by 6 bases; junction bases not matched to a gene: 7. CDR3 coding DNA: TGTGCCAGCAGCGCAGGACTAGCGGCGAGCGAGCAGTACTTC. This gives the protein CASSAGLAASEQYF.

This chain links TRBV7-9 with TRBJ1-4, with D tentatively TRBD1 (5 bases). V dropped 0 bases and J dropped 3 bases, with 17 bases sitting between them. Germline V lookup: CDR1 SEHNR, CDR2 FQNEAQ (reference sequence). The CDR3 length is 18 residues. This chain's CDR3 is CASSLARDWGSANEKLFF. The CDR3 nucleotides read TGTGCCAGCAGCTTAGCCCGGGACTGGGGGTCGGCTAATGAAAAACTGTTTTTT.

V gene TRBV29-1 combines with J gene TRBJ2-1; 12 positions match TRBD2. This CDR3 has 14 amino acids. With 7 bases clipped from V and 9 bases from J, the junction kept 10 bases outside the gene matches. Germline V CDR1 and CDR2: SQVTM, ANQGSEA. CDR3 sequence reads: CSAPTSGSFGEQFF. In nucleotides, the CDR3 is TGCAGCGCCCCGACTAGCGGGAGCTTTGGTGAGCAGTTCTTC.

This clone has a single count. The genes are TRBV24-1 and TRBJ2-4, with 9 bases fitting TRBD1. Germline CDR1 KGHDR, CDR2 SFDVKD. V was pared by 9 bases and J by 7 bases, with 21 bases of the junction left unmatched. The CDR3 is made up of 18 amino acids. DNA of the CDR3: TGTGCCACCGTCCAGTCGGGGAACAGGGGGCGTAACGAGAACATTCAGTACTTC. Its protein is CATVQSGNRGRNENIQYF.

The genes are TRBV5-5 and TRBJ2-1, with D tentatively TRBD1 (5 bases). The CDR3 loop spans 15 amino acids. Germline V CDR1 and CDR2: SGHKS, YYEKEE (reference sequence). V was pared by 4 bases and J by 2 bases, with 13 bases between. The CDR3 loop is CASSLTDEPYNEQFF. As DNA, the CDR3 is TGTGCCAGCAGCCTGACAGATGAGCCCTACAATGAGCAGTTCTTC.

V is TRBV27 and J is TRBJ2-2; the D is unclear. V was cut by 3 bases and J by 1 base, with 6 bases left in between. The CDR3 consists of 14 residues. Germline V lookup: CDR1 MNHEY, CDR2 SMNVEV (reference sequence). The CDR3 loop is CASSFPGNTGELFF. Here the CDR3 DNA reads TGTGCCAGCAGTTTCCCGGGGAACACCGGGGAGCTGTTTTTT.

This chain's CDR3 is CASSSDRITYEQYF. In DNA form, the CDR3 reads TGCGCCAGCAGCTCGGACAGGATTACCTACGAGCAGTACTTC. The chain recombines TRBV5-1 with TRBJ2-7; TRBD1 matches at 7 bases. The CDR3 covers 14 residues. CDR1 SGHRS and CDR2 YFSETQ come from the germline V gene. V shed 3 bases and J 2 bases; nucleotides not matched to a gene: 5.

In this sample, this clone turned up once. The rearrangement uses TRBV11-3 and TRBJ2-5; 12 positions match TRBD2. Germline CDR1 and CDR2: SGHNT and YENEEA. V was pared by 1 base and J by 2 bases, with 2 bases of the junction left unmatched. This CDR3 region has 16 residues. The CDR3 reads CASSLGGLAGQETQYF. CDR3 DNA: TGTGCCAGCAGCTTAGGAGGACTAGCGGGACAAGAGACCCAGTACTTC.

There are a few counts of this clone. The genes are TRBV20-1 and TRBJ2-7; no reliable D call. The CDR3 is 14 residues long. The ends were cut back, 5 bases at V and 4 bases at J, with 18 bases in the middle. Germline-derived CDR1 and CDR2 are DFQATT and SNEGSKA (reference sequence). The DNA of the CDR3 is TGCAGTGCTGGTGTGGCTAGTGCTCCTTACGAGCAGTACTTC. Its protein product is CSAGVASAPYEQYF.